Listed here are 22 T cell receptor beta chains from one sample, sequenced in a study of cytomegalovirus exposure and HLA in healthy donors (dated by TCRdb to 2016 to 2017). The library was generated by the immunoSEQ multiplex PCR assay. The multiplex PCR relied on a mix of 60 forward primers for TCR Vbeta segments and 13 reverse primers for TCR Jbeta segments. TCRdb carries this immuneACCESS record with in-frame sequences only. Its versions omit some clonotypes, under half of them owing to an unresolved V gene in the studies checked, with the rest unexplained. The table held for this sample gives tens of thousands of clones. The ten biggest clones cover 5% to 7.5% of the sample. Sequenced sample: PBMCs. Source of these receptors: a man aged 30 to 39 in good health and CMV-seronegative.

CDR3 residues: CARSLRFVWQGDPKETQYF. CDR3 in DNA: TGTGCCAGAAGCTTGCGATTCGTTTGGCAAGGGGATCCCAAAGAGACCCAGTACTTC. V gene TRBV5-3 combines with J gene TRBJ2-5; tentative D call: TRBD1 (5 bases). TRBV5-3 is noted as an ORF with a role that remains uncertain. Trimming took off 1 base at V and 3 bases at J, with 25 bases between the two ends. This CDR3 comprises 19 residues.

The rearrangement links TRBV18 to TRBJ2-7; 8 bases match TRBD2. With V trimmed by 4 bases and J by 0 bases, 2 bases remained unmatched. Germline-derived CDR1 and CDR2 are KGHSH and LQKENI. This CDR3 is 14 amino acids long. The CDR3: CASSQLADSYEQYF. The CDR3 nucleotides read TGTGCCAGCTCACAACTAGCGGACTCCTACGAGCAGTACTTC.

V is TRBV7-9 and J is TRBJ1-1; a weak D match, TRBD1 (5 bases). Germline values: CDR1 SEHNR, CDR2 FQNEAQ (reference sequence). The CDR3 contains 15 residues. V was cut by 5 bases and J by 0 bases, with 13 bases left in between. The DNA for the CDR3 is TGTGCCAGCAGCGTTCCCTCGGGGGTGAACACTGAAGCTTTCTTT. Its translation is CASSVPSGVNTEAFF. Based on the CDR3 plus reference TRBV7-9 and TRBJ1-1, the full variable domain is DTGVSQNPRHKITKRGQNVTFRCDPISEHNRLYWYRQTLGQGPEFLTYFQNEAQLEKSRLLSDRFSAERPKGSFSTLEIQRTEQGDSAMYLCASSVPSGVNTEAFFGQGTRLTVV.

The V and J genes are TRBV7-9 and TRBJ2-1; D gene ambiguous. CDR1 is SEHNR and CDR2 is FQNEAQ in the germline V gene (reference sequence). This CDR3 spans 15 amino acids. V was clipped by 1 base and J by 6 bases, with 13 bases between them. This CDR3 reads CASSLEPILGNEQFF. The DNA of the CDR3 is TGTGCCAGCAGCTTAGAGCCCATCCTAGGCAATGAGCAGTTCTTC. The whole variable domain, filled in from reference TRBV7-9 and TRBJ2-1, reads DTGVSQNPRHKITKRGQNVTFRCDPISEHNRLYWYRQTLGQGPEFLTYFQNEAQLEKSRLLSDRFSAERPKGSFSTLEIQRTEQGDSAMYLCASSLEPILGNEQFFGPGTRLTVL.

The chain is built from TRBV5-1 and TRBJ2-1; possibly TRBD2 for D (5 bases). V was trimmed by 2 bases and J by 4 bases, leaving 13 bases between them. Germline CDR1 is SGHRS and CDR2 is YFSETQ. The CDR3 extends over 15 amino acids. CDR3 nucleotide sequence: TGCGCCAGCAGCTTTGGACTCCTAAAGTACAATGAGCAGTTCTTC. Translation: CASSFGLLKYNEQFF.

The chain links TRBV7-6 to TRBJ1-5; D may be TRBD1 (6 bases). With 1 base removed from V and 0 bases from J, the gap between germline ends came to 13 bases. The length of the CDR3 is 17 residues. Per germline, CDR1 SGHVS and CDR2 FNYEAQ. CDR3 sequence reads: CASSLGAGANSNQPQHF. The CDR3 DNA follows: TGTGCCAGCAGCTTAGGTGCAGGGGCGAATAGCAATCAGCCCCAGCATTTT.

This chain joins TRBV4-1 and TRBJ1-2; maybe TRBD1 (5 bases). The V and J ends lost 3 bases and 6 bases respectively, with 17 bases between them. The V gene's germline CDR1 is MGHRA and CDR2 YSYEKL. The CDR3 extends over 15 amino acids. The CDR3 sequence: CASSHRWAGRDGYTF. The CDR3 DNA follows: TGCGCCAGCAGCCATCGATGGGCAGGCAGGGATGGCTACACCTTC.

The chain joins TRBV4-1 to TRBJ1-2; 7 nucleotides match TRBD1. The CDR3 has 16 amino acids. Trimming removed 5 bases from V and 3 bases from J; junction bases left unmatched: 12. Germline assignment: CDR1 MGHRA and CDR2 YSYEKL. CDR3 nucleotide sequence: TGCGCCAGCAGCAAAACTACCGGGACAGAAGACTATGGCTACACCTTC. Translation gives CASSKTTGTEDYGYTF.

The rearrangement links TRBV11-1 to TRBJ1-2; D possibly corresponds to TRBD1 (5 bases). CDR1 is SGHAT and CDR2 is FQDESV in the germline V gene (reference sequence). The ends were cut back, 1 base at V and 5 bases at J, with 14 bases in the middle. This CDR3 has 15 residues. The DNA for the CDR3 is TGTGCCAGCAGCTTAGGAGACAGCTTAAGATATGGCTACACCTTC. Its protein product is CASSLGDSLRYGYTF.

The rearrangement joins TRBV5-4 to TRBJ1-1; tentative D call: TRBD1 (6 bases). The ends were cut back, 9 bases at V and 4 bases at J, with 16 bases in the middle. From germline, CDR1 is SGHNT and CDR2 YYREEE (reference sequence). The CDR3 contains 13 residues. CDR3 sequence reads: CATKRAGATEAFF. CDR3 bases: TGTGCCACCAAAAGGGCGGGGGCCACTGAAGCTTTCTTT.

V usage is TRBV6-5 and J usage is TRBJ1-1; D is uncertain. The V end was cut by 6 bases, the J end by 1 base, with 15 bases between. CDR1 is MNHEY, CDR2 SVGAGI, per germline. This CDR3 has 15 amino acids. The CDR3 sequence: CASRRNLGRNTEAFF. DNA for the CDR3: TGTGCCAGCAGACGAAACCTTGGGAGGAACACTGAAGCTTTCTTT.

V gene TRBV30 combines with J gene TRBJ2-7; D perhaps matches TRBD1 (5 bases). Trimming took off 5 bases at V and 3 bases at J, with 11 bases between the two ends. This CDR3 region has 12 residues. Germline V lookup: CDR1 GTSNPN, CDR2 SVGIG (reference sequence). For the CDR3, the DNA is TGTGCCTGGGACCAGGGTGGCTACGAGCAGTACTTC. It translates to CAWDQGGYEQYF.

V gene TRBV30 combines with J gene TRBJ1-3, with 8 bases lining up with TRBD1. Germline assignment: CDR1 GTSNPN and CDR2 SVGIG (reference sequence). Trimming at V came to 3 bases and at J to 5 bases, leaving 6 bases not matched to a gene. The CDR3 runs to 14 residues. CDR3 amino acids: CAWSSGTGRNTIYF. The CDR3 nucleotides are TGTGCCTGGAGCTCCGGGACAGGAAGAAACACCATATATTTT.

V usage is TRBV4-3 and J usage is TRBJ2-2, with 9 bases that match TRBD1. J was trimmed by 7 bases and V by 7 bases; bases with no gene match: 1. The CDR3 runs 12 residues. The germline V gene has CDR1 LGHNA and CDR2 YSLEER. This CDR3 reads CASKGQGGELFF. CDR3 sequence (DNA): TGCGCCAGCAAGGGACAGGGCGGGGAGCTGTTTTTT.

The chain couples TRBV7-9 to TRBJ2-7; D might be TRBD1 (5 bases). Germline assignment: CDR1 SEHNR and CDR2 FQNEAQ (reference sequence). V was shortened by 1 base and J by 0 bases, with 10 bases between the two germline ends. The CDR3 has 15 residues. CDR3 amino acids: CASSLEGDSSYEQYF. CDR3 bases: TGTGCCAGCAGCTTAGAAGGGGATAGCTCCTACGAGCAGTACTTC.

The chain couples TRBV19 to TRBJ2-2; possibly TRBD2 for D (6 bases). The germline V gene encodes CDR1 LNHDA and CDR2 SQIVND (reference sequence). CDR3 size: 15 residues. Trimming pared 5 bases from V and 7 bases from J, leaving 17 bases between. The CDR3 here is CASSEPGLISGELFF. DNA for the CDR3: TGTGCCAGTAGTGAACCGGGACTGATAAGCGGGGAGCTGTTTTTT.

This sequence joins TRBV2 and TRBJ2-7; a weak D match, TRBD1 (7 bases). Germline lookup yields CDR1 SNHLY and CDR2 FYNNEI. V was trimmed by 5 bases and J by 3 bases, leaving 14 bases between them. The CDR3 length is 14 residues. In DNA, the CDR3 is TGTGCCAGCAGTTTGGACAGGACTATCTACGAGCAGTACTTC. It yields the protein CASSLDRTIYEQYF.

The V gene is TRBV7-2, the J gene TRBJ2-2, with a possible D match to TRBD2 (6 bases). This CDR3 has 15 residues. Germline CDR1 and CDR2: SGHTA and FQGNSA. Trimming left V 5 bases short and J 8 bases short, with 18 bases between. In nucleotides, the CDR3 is TGTGCCAGCAGCCCTTCGGTGGGAGGAGCGGGGGAGCTGTTTTTT. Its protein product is CASSPSVGGAGELFF.

CDR3 nucleotide sequence: TGTGCCAGTAGTATAGGGGGCAGCGTCTATGGCTACACCTTC. Translated, it gives CASSIGGSVYGYTF. The chain recombines TRBV19 with TRBJ1-2; D might be TRBD1 (5 bases). Per the germline V gene, CDR1 is LNHDA and CDR2 is SQIVND (reference sequence). The CDR3 has 14 residues. Trimming removed 1 base from V and 4 bases from J, with 10 bases in between. The full variable domain, rest sourced from reference TRBV19 and TRBJ1-2, is DGGITQSPKYLFRKEGQNVTLSCEQNLNHDAMYWYRQDPGQGLRLIYYSQIVNDFQKGDIAEGYSVSREKKESFPLTVTSAQKNPTAFYLCASSIGGSVYGYTFGSGTRLTVV.

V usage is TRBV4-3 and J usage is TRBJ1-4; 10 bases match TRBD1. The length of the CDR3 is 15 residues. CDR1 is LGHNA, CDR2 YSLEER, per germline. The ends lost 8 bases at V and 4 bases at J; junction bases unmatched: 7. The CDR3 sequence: CASAEGQGSNEKLFF. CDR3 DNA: TGCGCCAGCGCGGAGGGACAGGGGAGTAATGAAAAACTGTTTTTT.

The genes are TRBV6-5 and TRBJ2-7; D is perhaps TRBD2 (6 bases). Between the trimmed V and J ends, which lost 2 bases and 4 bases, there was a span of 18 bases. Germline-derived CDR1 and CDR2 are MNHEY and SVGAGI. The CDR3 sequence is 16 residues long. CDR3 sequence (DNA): TGTGCCAGCAGTTACGTCCCTGAACCGGGAGATTACGAGCAGTACTTC. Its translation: CASSYVPEPGDYEQYF.

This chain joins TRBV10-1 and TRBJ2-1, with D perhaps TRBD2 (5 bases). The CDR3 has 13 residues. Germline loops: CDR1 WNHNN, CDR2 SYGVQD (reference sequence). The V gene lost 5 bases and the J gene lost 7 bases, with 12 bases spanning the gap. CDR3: CASSLKRINEQFF. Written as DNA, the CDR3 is TGCGCCAGCAGTCTTAAGCGGATAAATGAGCAGTTCTTC.